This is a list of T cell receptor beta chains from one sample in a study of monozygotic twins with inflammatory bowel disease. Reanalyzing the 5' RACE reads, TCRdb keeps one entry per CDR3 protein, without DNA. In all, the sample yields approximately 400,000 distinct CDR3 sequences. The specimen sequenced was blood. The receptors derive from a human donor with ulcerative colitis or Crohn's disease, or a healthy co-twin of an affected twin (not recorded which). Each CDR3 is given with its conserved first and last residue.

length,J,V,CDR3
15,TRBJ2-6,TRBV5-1,CASSPQQAGANVLTF
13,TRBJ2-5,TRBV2,CASSDDRGKTQYF
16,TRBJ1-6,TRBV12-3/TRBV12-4,CASSLKGQGARSPLHF
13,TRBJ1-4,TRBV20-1,CSARRGTNEKLFF
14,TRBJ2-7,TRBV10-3,CAIAPRTGVGEQYF
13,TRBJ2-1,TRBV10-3,CAIAGGSYNEQFF
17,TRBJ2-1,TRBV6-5,CASILQPGLANYNEQFF
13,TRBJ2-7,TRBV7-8,CASRRGPPYEQYF
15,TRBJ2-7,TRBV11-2,CASSLTIGGSYEQYF
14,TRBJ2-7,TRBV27,CASSVGLLPYEQYF
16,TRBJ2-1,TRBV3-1,CASSLLRDRSYNEQFF
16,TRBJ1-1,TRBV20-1,CSARSGQGELNTEAFF
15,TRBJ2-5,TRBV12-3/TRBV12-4,CASRRGDHPQETQYF
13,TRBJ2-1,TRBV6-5,CASRGQGWNEQFF
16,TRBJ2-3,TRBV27,CASSSKTSRARDTQYF
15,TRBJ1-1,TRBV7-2,CASRYTGTANTEAFF
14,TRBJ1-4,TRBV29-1,CSVRGDATNEKLFF
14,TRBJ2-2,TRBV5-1,CASSPDTNTGELFF
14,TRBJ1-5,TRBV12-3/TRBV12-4,CASSFAGGNQPQHF
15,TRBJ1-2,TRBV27,CASNRAGGRNYGYTF
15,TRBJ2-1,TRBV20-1,CSATFGSGRGNEQFF
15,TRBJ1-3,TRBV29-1,CSVARTGISGNTIYF
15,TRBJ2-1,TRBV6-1,CASSLLVGPYNEQFF
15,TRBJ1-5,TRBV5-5,CASSPTGFSNQPQHF
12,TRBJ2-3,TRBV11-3,CASSVYTDTQYF
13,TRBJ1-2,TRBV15,CATSRPALYGYTF
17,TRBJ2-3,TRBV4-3,CASSQDLRLVPADTQYF
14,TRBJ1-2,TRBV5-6,CASSSITVNYGYTF
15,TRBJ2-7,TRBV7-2,CASSLVGQGPYEQYF
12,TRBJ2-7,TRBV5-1,CASSSYTDEQYF
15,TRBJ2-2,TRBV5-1,CASSLSGGPAGELFF
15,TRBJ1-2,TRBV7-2,CASSRTGGADYGYTF
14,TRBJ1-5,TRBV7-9,CASSFSGRNQPQHF
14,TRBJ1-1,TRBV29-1,CSVGTDLLNTEAFF
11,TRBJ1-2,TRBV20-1,CSARRDLSYTF
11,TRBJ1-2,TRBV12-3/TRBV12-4,CASGQGNGYTF
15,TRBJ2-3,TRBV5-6,CASRLEAGGTDTQYF
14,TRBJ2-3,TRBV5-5,CASSLSRYTDTQYF
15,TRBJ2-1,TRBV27,CASREEGATYNEQFF
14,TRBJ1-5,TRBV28,CASTSRAYNQPQHF
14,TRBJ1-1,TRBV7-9,CASRSGQMNTEAFF
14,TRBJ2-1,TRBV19,CASSIQGTYNEQFF
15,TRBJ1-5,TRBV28,CASRYTLDSSGPQHF
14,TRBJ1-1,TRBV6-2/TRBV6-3,CASSYDRGKTEAFF
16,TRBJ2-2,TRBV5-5,CASSLFNTGGPGELFF
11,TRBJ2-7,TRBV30,CAWSGYSEQYF
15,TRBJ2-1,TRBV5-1,CASSLVGRDSGEQFF
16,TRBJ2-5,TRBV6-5,CASSNPGTQGQETQYF
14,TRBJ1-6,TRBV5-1,CASSGEGDNSPLHF
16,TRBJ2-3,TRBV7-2,CASSTLGTLTTDTQYF
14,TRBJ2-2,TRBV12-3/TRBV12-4,CASSPTPPTGELFF
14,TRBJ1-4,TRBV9,CASSLGQVNEKLFF